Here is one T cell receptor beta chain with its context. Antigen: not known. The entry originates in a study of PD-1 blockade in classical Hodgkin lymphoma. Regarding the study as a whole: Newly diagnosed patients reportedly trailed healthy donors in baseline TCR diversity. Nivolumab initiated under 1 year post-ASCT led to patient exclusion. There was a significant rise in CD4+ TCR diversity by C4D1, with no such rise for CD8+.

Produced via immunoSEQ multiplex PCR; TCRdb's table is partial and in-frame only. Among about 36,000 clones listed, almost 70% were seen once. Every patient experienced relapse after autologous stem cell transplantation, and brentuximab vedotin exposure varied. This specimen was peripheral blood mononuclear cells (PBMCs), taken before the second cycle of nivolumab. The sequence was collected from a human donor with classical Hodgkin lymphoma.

Here the CDR3 DNA reads TGCGCCAGCAGCCCTTGGAACTCTGGAAACACCATATATTTT. Translating it yields CASSPWNSGNTIYF. The chain carries TRBV5-1 and TRBJ1-3, with D unclear. V was shortened by 4 bases and J by 0 bases, with 8 bases between the two germline ends. This CDR3 region has 14 residues. Looked up from germline, CDR1 is SGHRS and CDR2 is YFSETQ. Variable domain in full (rest from reference TRBV5-1 and TRBJ1-3): KAGVTQTPRYLIKTRGQQVTLSCSPISGHRSVSWYQQTPGQGLQFLFEYFSETQRNKGNFPGRFSGRQFSNSRSEMNVSTLELGDSALYLCASSPWNSGNTIYFGEGSWLTVV.